These 27 T cell receptor beta chains originate from one sample sequenced in a study of CXCR3-negative and CXCR3-positive naive CD8 T cells. The authors prepared UMI-labeled TRB cDNA libraries by 5' RACE. TCRdb reworked the 5' RACE reads into one entry per CDR3 protein, no DNA. The sample table includes 130,000 or so distinct CDR3 sequences. Sequencing was performed on naive CXCR3- CD8+ T cells from blood. As for subset: CD45RO-CCR7+CD27+CD95- naive CD8+ T cells lacking CXCR3 (TNR3-). These receptors came from a human donor in good health. Some clones in this sample may be carry-over from other donors' samples.

This rearrangement joins TRBV7-6 to TRBJ2-2. Looked up from germline, CDR1 is SGHVS and CDR2 is FNYEAQ. The CDR3 is 14 residues long. The chain's CDR3 is CASSPNLDTGELFF.

The V and J genes are TRBV29-1 and TRBJ2-5; TCRdb names TRBD2, which stays unverified in the absence of DNA. CDR3 length: 12 residues. CDR1 and CDR2 from the germline V gene are SQVTM and ANQGSEA. The CDR3: CSVRSGIAAQYF.

The chain has TRBV7-2 and TRBJ2-1; TCRdb indicates TRBD1, and absent DNA this call remains unverified. The CDR3 is 17 residues long. The germline V gene encodes CDR1 SGHTA and CDR2 FQGNSA. CDR3 amino acids: CASSLEGTRGYYNEQFF. Together with reference TRBV7-2 and TRBJ2-1, the CDR3 gives the full variable domain: GAGVSQSPSNKVTEKGKDVELRCDPISGHTALYWYRQSLGQGLEFLIYFQGNSAPDKSGLPSDRFSAERTGGSVSTLTIQRTQQEDSAVYLCASSLEGTRGYYNEQFFGPGTRLTVL.

The CDR3 here is CASGLVSTNEKLFF. The chain employs TRBV12-5 and TRBJ1-4. Per the germline V gene, CDR1 is LGHNT and CDR2 is FRNRAP. The CDR3 totals 14 residues. Looking up the rest from reference TRBV12-5 and TRBJ1-4 gives the full variable domain: DARVTQTPRHKVTEMGQEVTMRCQPILGHNTVFWYRQTMMQGLELLAYFRNRAPLDDSGMPKDRFSAEMPDATLATLKIQPSEPRDSAVYFCASGLVSTNEKLFFGSGTQLSVL.

J is TRBJ2-7 and V is TRBV6-6. In germline, CDR1 is MNHNY, CDR2 SVGAGI (reference sequence). CDR3 size: 14 residues. The CDR3 region is CASSYSRGSYEQYF.

V usage is TRBV7-6 and J usage is TRBJ2-3. CDR3 length: 15 residues. The germline gives CDR1 SGHVS, CDR2 FNYEAQ. CDR3 sequence reads: CASSLATTAPDTQYF. The variable domain in full, with the rest retrieved from reference TRBV7-6 and TRBJ2-3, is GAGVSQSPRYKVTKRGQDVALRCDPISGHVSLYWYRQALGQGPEFLTYFNYEAQQDKSGLPNDRFSAERPEGSISTLTIQRTEQRDSAMYRCASSLATTAPDTQYFGPGTRLTVL.

J is TRBJ2-1 and V is TRBV28; TCRdb outputs TRBD1, but without DNA this stays unchecked. The germline V gene has CDR1 MDHEN and CDR2 SYDVKM. The CDR3 runs to 14 residues. CDR3 sequence reads: CAGSYSDSQDEQFF.

The gene calls are TRBV7-9 and TRBJ1-5. CDR1 SEHNR and CDR2 FQNEAQ come from the germline V gene (reference sequence). The CDR3 sequence is 14 residues long. The CDR3 here is CASSSDGFNQPQHF.

This chain links TRBV12-3 or TRBV12-4 with TRBJ2-7. This CDR3 spans 14 amino acids. This chain's CDR3 is CASSLSGYDYEQYF.

J is TRBJ1-1 and V is TRBV4-3. Germline loops: CDR1 LGHNA, CDR2 YSLEER. The length of the CDR3 is 17 residues. CDR3 sequence reads: CASSQDRQGGVNTEAFF.

V and J are TRBV20-1 and TRBJ2-1; lacking DNA, the TRBD2 call made by TCRdb goes unchecked. There are 15 residues in the CDR3. Germline CDR1 reads DFQATT; CDR2 reads SNEGSKA (reference sequence). CDR3 sequence reads: CSASTSGLLPYEQFF.

CDR3 sequence: CAISEPPGLAGGPDGSVQYF. This sequence joins TRBV10-3 and TRBJ2-7; TCRdb proposes TRBD2, but this gene call is untestable without DNA. This CDR3 has 20 residues. The germline gives CDR1 ENHRY, CDR2 SYGVKD.

This chain links TRBV10-2 with TRBJ2-7. Germline lookup yields CDR1 WSHSY and CDR2 SAAADI. The CDR3 totals 14 residues. The CDR3 reads CASSDQLSTYEQYF.

The V and J genes are TRBV20-1 and TRBJ2-7; absent DNA, TCRdb's TRBD2 call cannot be checked. This CDR3 comprises 15 residues. The germline V gene has CDR1 DFQATT and CDR2 SNEGSKA (reference sequence). CDR3 in amino acids: CSARDLRRAHYEQYF.

The chain uses TRBV4-1 and TRBJ1-5. Germline CDR1 MGHRA, CDR2 YSYEKL. This CDR3 has 15 amino acids. The CDR3 sequence is CASSQKENSNQPQHF.

The CDR3 region is CSVGEGAGALEQYF. This chain links TRBV29-1 with TRBJ2-7; the TCRdb D gene call, TRBD1, has no DNA to confirm it. The CDR3 has 14 residues. The V gene's germline CDR1 is SQVTM and CDR2 ANQGSEA.

The V gene is TRBV21-1, the J gene TRBJ2-1; TCRdb calls TRBD2, which cannot be checked without DNA. TRBV21-1 counts as a pseudogene. The CDR3 spans 14 residues. This chain's CDR3 is CASSKSPGINEQFF.

The chain joins TRBV2 to TRBJ2-3; the TCRdb D gene call, TRBD2, has no DNA to confirm it. The germline V gene encodes CDR1 SNHLY and CDR2 FYNNEI. The CDR3 has 16 amino acids. The CDR3 spells CASSRYSAGVADTQYF. Based on the CDR3 plus reference TRBV2 and TRBJ2-3, the full variable domain is EPEVTQTPSHQVTQMGQEVILRCVPISNHLYFYWYRQILGQKVEFLVSFYNNEISEKSEIFDDQFSVERPDGSNFTLKIRSTKLEDSAMYFCASSRYSAGVADTQYFGPGTRLTVL.

The rearrangement uses TRBV29-1 and TRBJ2-1; the D gene TCRdb calls, TRBD1, cannot be checked with no DNA. CDR3 length equals 12 residues. Germline CDR1 is SQVTM and CDR2 is ANQGSEA. CDR3 protein: CSVERDRDEQFF.

The chain has TRBV12-3 or TRBV12-4 and TRBJ2-7; the TCRdb D gene call, TRBD1, has no DNA to confirm it. The CDR3 is 14 residues long. The CDR3 here is CASRDTTGGYEQYF.

The chain carries TRBV11-2 and TRBJ2-3; the TCRdb call, TRBD2, lacks DNA for checking. Germline loops: CDR1 SGHAT, CDR2 FQNNGV. This CDR3 spans 16 amino acids. CDR3 loop: CASSLRRGGSTDTQYF.

V gene TRBV29-1 combines with J gene TRBJ2-1. The germline gives CDR1 SQVTM, CDR2 ANQGSEA. The CDR3 spans 14 residues. The CDR3 is CSVEGQKVHNEQFF.

CDR3 residues: CASSLRGPLFGNYGYTF. V is TRBV27 and J is TRBJ1-2. CDR3 length equals 17 residues. Germline CDR1 reads MNHEY; CDR2 reads SMNVEV (reference sequence).

V usage is TRBV5-1 and J usage is TRBJ2-1; TCRdb reports TRBD1, a call that lacks DNA to check it against. The CDR3 runs 14 residues. The V gene's germline CDR1 is SGHRS and CDR2 YFSETQ. CDR3 region: CASRTGQGVNEQFF.

This chain uses TRBV12-3 or TRBV12-4 with TRBJ2-4; TCRdb lists TRBD1, though no DNA is available to test this call. The CDR3 has 14 residues. CDR3 loop: CASSLATGGDIQYF.

The chain couples TRBV14 to TRBJ2-3. The CDR3 spans 16 residues. The V gene's germline CDR1 is SGHDN and CDR2 FVKESK. The CDR3 loop reads CASSAHVGAITDTQYF.

CDR3 amino acids: CASSLGTGWDEQFF. V usage is TRBV28 and J usage is TRBJ2-1; TCRdb's D call, TRBD1, is unchecked because there is no DNA. The CDR3 length is 14 residues. CDR1 MDHEN and CDR2 SYDVKM come from the germline V gene.